This TCR beta chain was profiled in a study of blood T cell repertoires in COVID-19. In the study overall: COVID-19 samples from acute and convalescent phases originated in the United States, Italy and Spain.

Across 20 to 25 US areas, participants ranged in age from roughly 18 to 95 years. Participants' reported clinical history set cohort assignment. Original processing notes: Reference gene primer amplification in the assay estimated nucleated cell counts. Here immunoSEQ multiplex PCR was the method, and the copy in TCRdb shows in-frame clones only, minus some. That table is the source of V, J and clone size, and D and trimming were worked out from the DNA. The sample holds under 300,000 clones; approximately 86% are singletons and the top ten take roughly 6%. This TCR was recovered from a woman aged 25 to 39 with acute COVID-19. What was sequenced was PBMCs or T cells enriched from blood (not recorded which).

CDR3 in amino acids: CASSLNTGSGNQPQHF. Written as DNA, the CDR3 is TGTGCCAGCAGTCTCAACACAGGGAGTGGCAATCAGCCCCAGCATTTT. The chain links TRBV28 to TRBJ1-5; weak D call: TRBD1 (6 bases). CDR1 and CDR2 (germline): MDHEN, SYDVKM. The CDR3 is 16 amino acids. Trimming took off 5 bases at V and 2 bases at J, with 16 bases between the two ends.